The rows below give T cell receptor beta chains drawn from one sample of a study of blood T cells in healthy people across ages. TCRdb fed the 5' RACE reads into MiXCR, producing one record per CDR3 protein. The sample contains 850,000 to 1,000,000 distinct CDR3 sequences, under 50% of which appear only once. Sequenced: blood. The origin of the receptors is a man younger than 40 in good health. CDR3s include the opening cysteine and the closing phenylalanine or tryptophan. Fields, in order: CDR3 length, V gene, J gene, D gene, clone size, CDR3 protein, CDR3 DNA. D genes are given only for firm matches. Rows give clone size only sometimes, using once, few, many, or a class for an expanded clone.

cdr3_length: 13; v_call: TRBV12-3/TRBV12-4; j_call: TRBJ2-5; d_call: TRBD1; clone_size: many; cdr3_aa: CASSGTGSETQYF; cdr3_nt: TGTGCCAGCAGTGGGACAGGGTCGGAGACCCAGTACTTC
cdr3_length: 15; v_call: TRBV18; j_call: TRBJ2-3; d_call: TRBD1; clone_size: NA; cdr3_aa: CASSPIGQDGDTQYF; cdr3_nt: TGTGCCAGCTCACCTATAGGACAGGATGGAGATACGCAGTATTTT
cdr3_length: 15; v_call: TRBV29-1; j_call: TRBJ2-7; d_call: TRBD1; clone_size: NA; cdr3_aa: CSVEVGGQGFYEQYF; cdr3_nt: TGCAGCGTTGAAGTCGGGGGACAGGGGTTCTACGAGCAGTACTTC
cdr3_length: 16; v_call: TRBV5-6; j_call: TRBJ2-5; d_call: TRBD2; clone_size: NA; cdr3_aa: CASSLVASGLRETQYF; cdr3_nt: TGTGCCAGCAGCTTGGTGGCTAGCGGGCTCCGGGAGACCCAGTACTTC
cdr3_length: 15; v_call: TRBV15; j_call: TRBJ2-1; d_call: TRBD2; clone_size: NA; cdr3_aa: CATSSTSGGYNEQFF; cdr3_nt: TGTGCCACCAGCAGCACTAGCGGGGGTTACAATGAGCAGTTCTTC
cdr3_length: 13; v_call: TRBV3-1; j_call: TRBJ2-7; d_call: NA; clone_size: NA; cdr3_aa: CASSQVSVGEQYF; cdr3_nt: TGTGCCAGCAGCCAAGTTAGCGTTGGCGAGCAGTACTTC
cdr3_length: 12; v_call: TRBV5-1; j_call: TRBJ2-3; d_call: NA; clone_size: many; cdr3_aa: CASSLEIDTQYF; cdr3_nt: TGCGCCAGCAGCTTGGAGATCGACACGCAGTATTTT
cdr3_length: 12; v_call: TRBV4-1; j_call: TRBJ2-7; d_call: NA; clone_size: few; cdr3_aa: CASSQGMMEQYF; cdr3_nt: TGCGCCAGCAGCCAAGGCATGATGGAGCAGTACTTC
cdr3_length: 15; v_call: TRBV12-3/TRBV12-4; j_call: TRBJ2-2; d_call: NA; clone_size: NA; cdr3_aa: CASSLASRFTGELFF; cdr3_nt: TGTGCCAGCAGTTTAGCGTCGAGGTTCACCGGGGAGCTGTTTTTT
cdr3_length: 15; v_call: TRBV7-2; j_call: TRBJ2-7; d_call: NA; clone_size: NA; cdr3_aa: CASSLVTSYRGEQYF; cdr3_nt: TGTGCCAGCAGCTTAGTGACTTCTTATCGGGGCGAGCAGTACTTC
cdr3_length: 12; v_call: TRBV25-1; j_call: TRBJ2-5; d_call: NA; clone_size: NA; cdr3_aa: CASRELGETQYF; cdr3_nt: TGTGCCAGCAGGGAACTGGGAGAGACCCAGTACTTC
cdr3_length: 14; v_call: TRBV21-1; j_call: TRBJ1-5; d_call: NA; clone_size: once; cdr3_aa: CASSSGQIRQPQHF; cdr3_nt: TGTGCCAGCAGCAGTGGACAGATCCGGCAGCCCCAGCATTTT
cdr3_length: 13; v_call: TRBV7-9; j_call: TRBJ1-1; d_call: NA; clone_size: NA; cdr3_aa: CASSLASGAGAFF; cdr3_nt: TGTGCCAGCAGCTTAGCTTCGGGGGCAGGTGCTTTCTTT
cdr3_length: 13; v_call: TRBV28; j_call: TRBJ2-7; d_call: TRBD1; clone_size: NA; cdr3_aa: CASTGDRTYEQYF; cdr3_nt: TGTGCCAGCACCGGGGACAGAACCTACGAGCAGTACTTC
cdr3_length: 16; v_call: TRBV13; j_call: TRBJ2-5; d_call: TRBD2; clone_size: NA; cdr3_aa: CASSSQAAGVGETQYF; cdr3_nt: TGTGCCAGCAGCTCCCAAGCAGCGGGAGTGGGGGAGACCCAGTACTTC
cdr3_length: 13; v_call: TRBV11-2; j_call: TRBJ1-1; d_call: NA; clone_size: few; cdr3_aa: CASRKRSGSQAFF; cdr3_nt: TGTGCCAGTAGAAAAAGAAGTGGCAGCCAAGCTTTCTTT
cdr3_length: 13; v_call: TRBV6-6; j_call: TRBJ1-2; d_call: TRBD1; clone_size: few; cdr3_aa: CASKWQGVYGYTF; cdr3_nt: TGTGCCAGCAAGTGGCAGGGGGTCTATGGCTACACCTTC
cdr3_length: 14; v_call: TRBV7-8; j_call: TRBJ2-3; d_call: NA; clone_size: NA; cdr3_aa: CASSPRDSSDTQYF; cdr3_nt: TGTGCCAGCAGCCCAAGGGATTCCTCAGATACGCAGTATTTT
cdr3_length: 13; v_call: TRBV9; j_call: TRBJ2-7; d_call: NA; clone_size: NA; cdr3_aa: CASSPGTRDEQYF; cdr3_nt: TGTGCCAGCAGCCCAGGGACAAGGGACGAGCAGTACTTC
cdr3_length: 15; v_call: TRBV5-1; j_call: TRBJ2-5; d_call: TRBD2; clone_size: NA; cdr3_aa: CASSLEASGGETQYF; cdr3_nt: TGCGCCAGCAGCTTGGAGGCTAGCGGGGGAGAGACCCAGTACTTC
cdr3_length: 13; v_call: TRBV29-1; j_call: TRBJ2-3; d_call: NA; clone_size: NA; cdr3_aa: CSVGGPSTDTQYF; cdr3_nt: TGCAGCGTGGGGGGACCCTCCACAGATACGCAGTATTTT
cdr3_length: 14; v_call: TRBV20-1; j_call: TRBJ2-7; d_call: NA; clone_size: many; cdr3_aa: CSASRPRVNYEQYF; cdr3_nt: TGCAGTGCTAGTCGGCCCAGGGTAAACTACGAGCAGTACTTC
cdr3_length: 13; v_call: TRBV14; j_call: TRBJ1-2; d_call: NA; clone_size: once; cdr3_aa: CASSQDKRDGYTF; cdr3_nt: TGTGCCAGCAGCCAGGACAAACGGGATGGCTACACCTTC
cdr3_length: 15; v_call: TRBV7-2; j_call: TRBJ1-4; d_call: TRBD1; clone_size: NA; cdr3_aa: CVSSPKWGQREKLFF; cdr3_nt: TGTGTCAGCAGCCCCAAATGGGGACAGAGGGAAAAACTGTTTTTT
cdr3_length: 16; v_call: TRBV5-1; j_call: TRBJ1-6; d_call: TRBD1; clone_size: few; cdr3_aa: CASSPGGQDLNSPLHF; cdr3_nt: TGCGCCAGCAGCCCGGGGGGACAGGACCTGAATTCACCCCTCCACTTT
cdr3_length: 14; v_call: TRBV30; j_call: TRBJ2-1; d_call: TRBD1; clone_size: NA; cdr3_aa: CASGVGTGVNEQFF; cdr3_nt: TGTGCCTCCGGGGTTGGTACAGGGGTTAATGAGCAGTTCTTC
cdr3_length: 17; v_call: TRBV6-2/TRBV6-3; j_call: TRBJ2-2; d_call: NA; clone_size: NA; cdr3_aa: CASSYIRRQDNTGELFF; cdr3_nt: TGTGCCAGCAGTTACATTAGGAGACAGGATAACACCGGGGAGCTGTTTTTT
cdr3_length: 15; v_call: TRBV29-1; j_call: TRBJ2-3; d_call: TRBD2; clone_size: NA; cdr3_aa: CSVEDGLAVSDTQYF; cdr3_nt: TGCAGCGTTGAAGATGGACTAGCGGTTTCAGATACGCAGTATTTT
cdr3_length: 13; v_call: TRBV12-3/TRBV12-4; j_call: TRBJ1-5; d_call: NA; clone_size: many; cdr3_aa: CASSLDPGQPQHF; cdr3_nt: TGTGCCAGCAGTTTAGACCCCGGTCAGCCCCAGCATTTT
cdr3_length: 15; v_call: TRBV20-1; j_call: TRBJ2-3; d_call: TRBD2; clone_size: NA; cdr3_aa: CSARGQRGSTDTQYF; cdr3_nt: TGCAGTGCTAGAGGTCAGCGGGGTAGCACAGATACGCAGTATTTT
cdr3_length: 13; v_call: TRBV15; j_call: TRBJ2-5; d_call: NA; clone_size: NA; cdr3_aa: CATSKGGQETQYF; cdr3_nt: TGTGCCACCAGCAAAGGGGGGCAAGAGACCCAGTACTTC
cdr3_length: 15; v_call: TRBV20-1; j_call: TRBJ1-5; d_call: NA; clone_size: NA; cdr3_aa: CSASPSGRLFQPQHF; cdr3_nt: TGCAGTGCTAGCCCATCGGGGCGACTTTTTCAGCCCCAGCATTTT
cdr3_length: 18; v_call: TRBV9; j_call: TRBJ2-6; d_call: NA; clone_size: NA; cdr3_aa: CASSVSPERYTGANVLTF; cdr3_nt: TGTGCCAGCAGCGTAAGTCCAGAACGATATACTGGGGCCAACGTCCTGACTTTC
cdr3_length: 16; v_call: TRBV7-2; j_call: TRBJ2-5; d_call: TRBD2; clone_size: few; cdr3_aa: CASSPRVAGGQGTQYF; cdr3_nt: TGTGCCAGCAGCCCACGTGTCGCGGGGGGCCAAGGGACCCAGTACTTC
cdr3_length: 15; v_call: TRBV6-1; j_call: TRBJ2-7; d_call: NA; clone_size: NA; cdr3_aa: CASSDRGDSYNEQYF; cdr3_nt: TGTGCCAGCAGTGACAGGGGAGATTCCTACAATGAGCAGTACTTC
cdr3_length: 12; v_call: TRBV20-1; j_call: TRBJ2-1; d_call: TRBD1; clone_size: once; cdr3_aa: CSAGTGIYEQFF; cdr3_nt: TGCAGTGCGGGGACAGGGATCTATGAGCAGTTCTTC
cdr3_length: 14; v_call: TRBV4-1; j_call: TRBJ2-5; d_call: TRBD1; clone_size: NA; cdr3_aa: CASSQEVVGTVQYF; cdr3_nt: TGCGCCAGCAGCCAAGAAGTAGTCGGGACAGTGCAGTACTTC
cdr3_length: 16; v_call: TRBV18; j_call: TRBJ2-2; d_call: NA; clone_size: NA; cdr3_aa: CASSPTWLANAGELFF; cdr3_nt: TGTGCCAGCTCACCAACATGGCTAGCGAATGCCGGGGAGCTGTTTTTT
cdr3_length: 12; v_call: TRBV12-3/TRBV12-4; j_call: TRBJ1-2; d_call: NA; clone_size: NA; cdr3_aa: CASTMGNYGYTF; cdr3_nt: TGTGCCAGCACCATGGGGAACTATGGCTACACCTTC
cdr3_length: 14; v_call: TRBV20-1; j_call: TRBJ2-6; d_call: NA; clone_size: NA; cdr3_aa: CSASTDSGANALTF; cdr3_nt: TGCAGTGCTAGTACAGACTCTGGGGCCAACGCCCTGACTTTC
cdr3_length: 17; v_call: TRBV12-5; j_call: TRBJ2-1; d_call: TRBD1; clone_size: NA; cdr3_aa: CASGLDNFRTGGNEQFF; cdr3_nt: TGTGCTAGTGGTTTGGACAACTTTAGAACAGGGGGGAATGAGCAGTTCTTC